The present TCR beta chain was sequenced within a study of blood T cell repertoires in COVID-19 (dated by TCRdb to the early 2020s). Background for the entire study: Collaborator samples came from the United States, Italy and Spain and covered acute and convalescent phases of COVID-19. The material from the prospective study consisted of cDNA or gDNA derived from T cells, B-cell-depleted T cells, or PBMCs. The dataset comprised deeply sampled blood TCRbeta repertoires from subjects exposed to, actively infected with, or recovered from COVID-19. A freely available public database, intended as a resource for researchers studying the immune response to SARS-CoV-2, is where the repertoires were released. Samples were obtained from the ongoing ImmuneRACE study (first 160 participants) and from about 1,300 subjects provided by 6 global collaborators. The sample metadata nearly always contained a de-identified subject ID, COVID-19 status, age in years and sex. Where available, HLA class I and class II types were obtained from metadata supplied by the sample provider rather than from assay-based typing. What the study reported, not specific to this receptor: Clinical and demographic metadata were provided uncurated, with the amount varying by source and participant.

Each collaborating institution followed its own protocols to collect whole blood in K2EDTA tubes. Collaborator samples were shipped for TCRbeta analysis as frozen whole blood, isolated PBMCs, or DNA extracted from either sample type. Note on this clone: The clone's antigen remains unknown. No base qualities exist here, and no much larger clone lies one base off it.

The immunoSEQ Assay, a bias-controlled multiplex PCR, was used to amplify TCRbeta CDR3 regions from genomic DNA. The study's own analysis went as follows. The number of nucleated cells in each sample was estimated by amplification of reference gene primers within the assay. To quantify the absolute abundance of each unique TCRbeta CDR3 rearrangement, sequence reads were collapsed and filtered. For each sample, productive Simpson clonality was calculated by taking the square root of Simpson's diversity index across productive rearrangements. TCRdb stores this immuneACCESS table with in-frame sequences only. Part of the clones is absent; in the studies checked, under half of the shortfall reflects unresolved V genes, and no reason is known for the rest. For V, J and clone size, that table is used; D and trimming come from the DNA. The sample profile shows some 110,000 clones; 70% to 90% of them were found once. The ten largest clones add up to roughly 5.3% of the sample.

The CDR3 runs 14 residues from the cysteine to the phenylalanine. Only the CDR3 DNA stays, 42 bases, in frame from base 1. Trimming at the junction amounts to 6 bases on V and 0 bases on J, and the germline ends lie 12 bases apart. The CDR1 and CDR2 encoded by the germline V gene (reference sequence) are LNHDA and SQIVND. The source of this sequence is a human donor in a cohort sampled during active COVID-19. Sequencing input: peripheral blood. The V and J genes are TRBV19 and TRBJ2-7, with TRBD2 tentatively as D gene (6 bases match). The nucleotides read TGTGCCAGTAGCGGCGGGGTACGCTCCTACGAGCAGTACTTC. Its translation is CASSGGVRSYEQYF.